This TCR beta chain was recovered during a study of blood T cells in healthy people across ages. Combining a sample-barcoded 5' primer with a J-beta primer mix, a second PCR ran for 7 to 11 cycles. TCRdb re-derived calls from the 5' RACE reads in MiXCR, one entry per CDR3 protein. The sample contains around 1,500,000 distinct CDR3 sequences, 28% of which appear only once. The clonotype originates from a woman aged 30 to 39 in good health. Sequenced input: blood.

CDR3 sequence reads: CASSYTDRDDGYTF. In nucleotides, the CDR3 is TGTGCCAGCAGTTACACCGACAGGGACGATGGCTACACCTTC. V is TRBV6-2 or TRBV6-3 and J is TRBJ1-2; 7 positions agree with TRBD1. The CDR3 length is 14 residues. Per the germline V gene, CDR1 is MNHEY and CDR2 is SVGEGT. The V and J ends lost 2 bases and 6 bases, in that order; junction bases with no gene match: 6.